This T cell receptor (beta chain) was recovered during a study of T cells after yellow fever vaccination. Notes on the study in general: Relatively few clonotypes were ones that appeared in both CD4 and CD8 compartments.

This clonotype was counted a few times. Its antigen is not known. MiXCR, applied by TCRdb to the 5' RACE reads, yields one record per CDR3 protein. The sample has fewer than 400,000 distinct CDR3 sequences, 6.2% seen once. V shed 0 bases and J shed 3 bases, with 10 bases lying between them. The CDR3 loop spans 14 amino acids. Germline V gene sequence: CDR1 SGHRS, CDR2 YFSETQ. This TCR came from a young man who received the YFV17D yellow fever vaccine. The starting material was PBMCs, obtained 5 days after the yellow fever booster vaccination. The chain links TRBV5-1 to TRBJ2-7; D call uncertain. The CDR3 loop reads CASSLASRNYEQYF. CDR3 nucleotide sequence: TGCGCCAGCAGCTTGGCTTCACGGAACTACGAGCAGTACTTC.